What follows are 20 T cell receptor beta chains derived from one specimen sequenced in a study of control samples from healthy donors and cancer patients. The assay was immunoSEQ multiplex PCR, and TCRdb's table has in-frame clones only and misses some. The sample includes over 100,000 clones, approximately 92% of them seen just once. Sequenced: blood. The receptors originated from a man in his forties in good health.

The CDR3 DNA follows: TGTGCCAGCTCACCACCAAAAGCGGGGGGCCCTTGGTCCGGGGAGCTGTTTTTT. Encoded protein: CASSPPKAGGPWSGELFF. This chain uses TRBV18 with TRBJ2-2; 9 nucleotides align to TRBD2. This CDR3 spans 18 amino acids. Germline CDR1 reads KGHSH; CDR2 reads LQKENI. After removal of 0 bases from V and 6 bases from J, the junction contained 11 bases not matched to a gene.

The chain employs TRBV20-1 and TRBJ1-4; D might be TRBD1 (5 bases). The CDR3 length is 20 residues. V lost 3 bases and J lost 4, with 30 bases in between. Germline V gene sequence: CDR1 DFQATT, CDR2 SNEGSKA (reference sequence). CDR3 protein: CSASDPSLQGRGILNEKLFF. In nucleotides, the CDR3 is TGCAGTGCTAGTGATCCGTCCCTCCAGGGTCGGGGGATCCTTAATGAAAAACTGTTTTTT.

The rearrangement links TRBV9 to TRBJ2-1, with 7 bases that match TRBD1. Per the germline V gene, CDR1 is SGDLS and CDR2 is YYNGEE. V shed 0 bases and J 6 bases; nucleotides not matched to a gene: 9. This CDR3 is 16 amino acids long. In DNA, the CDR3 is TGTGCCAGCAGCGTAGAGGGACAGATCCACCTCAATGAGCAGTTCTTC. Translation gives CASSVEGQIHLNEQFF.

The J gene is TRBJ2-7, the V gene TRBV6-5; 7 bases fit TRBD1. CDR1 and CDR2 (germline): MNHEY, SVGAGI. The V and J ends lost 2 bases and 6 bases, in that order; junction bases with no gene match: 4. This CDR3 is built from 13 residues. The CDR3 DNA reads TGTGCCAGCAGTTACGGACAGGCGACCGAGCAGTACTTC. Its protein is CASSYGQATEQYF.

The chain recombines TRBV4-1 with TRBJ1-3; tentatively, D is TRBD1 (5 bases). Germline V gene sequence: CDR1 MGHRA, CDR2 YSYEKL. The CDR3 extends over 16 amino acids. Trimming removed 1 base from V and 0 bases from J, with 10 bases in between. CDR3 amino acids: CASSQGRQSSGNTIYF. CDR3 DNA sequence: TGCGCCAGCAGCCAAGGTAGACAGAGCTCTGGAAACACCATATATTTT.

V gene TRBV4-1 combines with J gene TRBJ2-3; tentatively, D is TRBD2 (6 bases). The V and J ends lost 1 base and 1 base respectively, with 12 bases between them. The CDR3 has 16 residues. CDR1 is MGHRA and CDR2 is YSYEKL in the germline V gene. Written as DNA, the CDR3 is TGCGCCAGCAGCCAAGTAAGGTCTAGCGGCACAGATACGCAGTATTTT. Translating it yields CASSQVRSSGTDTQYF.

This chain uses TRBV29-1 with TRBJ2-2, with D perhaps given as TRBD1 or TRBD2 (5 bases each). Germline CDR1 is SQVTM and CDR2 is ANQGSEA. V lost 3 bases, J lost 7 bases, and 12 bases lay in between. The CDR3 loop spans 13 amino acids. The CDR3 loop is CSVEGEQYGELFF. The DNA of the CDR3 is TGCAGCGTTGAGGGGGAGCAATACGGGGAGCTGTTTTTT.

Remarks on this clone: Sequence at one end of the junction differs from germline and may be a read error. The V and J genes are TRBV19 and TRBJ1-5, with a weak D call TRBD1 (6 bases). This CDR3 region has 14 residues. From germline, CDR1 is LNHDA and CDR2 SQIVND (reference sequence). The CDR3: CASSIGTVNRPQHF. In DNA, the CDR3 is TGTGCCAGTAGTATAGGGACAGTCAATCGGCCCCAGCATTTT.

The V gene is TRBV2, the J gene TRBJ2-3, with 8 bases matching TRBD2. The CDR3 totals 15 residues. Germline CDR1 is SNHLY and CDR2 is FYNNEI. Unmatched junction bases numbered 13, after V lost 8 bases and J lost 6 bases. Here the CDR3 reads CASRRGTRGVDTQYF. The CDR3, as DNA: TGTGCCAGCCGAAGGGGGACTAGGGGGGTGGATACGCAGTATTTT. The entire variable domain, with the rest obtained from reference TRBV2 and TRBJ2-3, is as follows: EPEVTQTPSHQVTQMGQEVILRCVPISNHLYFYWYRQILGQKVEFLVSFYNNEISEKSEIFDDQFSVERPDGSNFTLKIRSTKLEDSAMYFCASRRGTRGVDTQYFGPGTRLTVL.

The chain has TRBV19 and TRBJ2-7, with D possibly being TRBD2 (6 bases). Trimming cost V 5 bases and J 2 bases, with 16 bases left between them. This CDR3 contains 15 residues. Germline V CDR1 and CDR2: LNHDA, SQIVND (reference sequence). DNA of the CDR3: TGTGCCAGTAGTCCCGGGACTCTAATCCCCTACGAGCAGTACTTC. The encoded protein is CASSPGTLIPYEQYF.

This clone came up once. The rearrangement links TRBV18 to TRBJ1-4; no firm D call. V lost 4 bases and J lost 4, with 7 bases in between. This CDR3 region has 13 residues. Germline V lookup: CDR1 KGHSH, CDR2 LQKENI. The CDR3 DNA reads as TGTGCCAGCTCACTGTTGAGTAATGAAAAACTGTTTTTT. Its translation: CASSLLSNEKLFF.

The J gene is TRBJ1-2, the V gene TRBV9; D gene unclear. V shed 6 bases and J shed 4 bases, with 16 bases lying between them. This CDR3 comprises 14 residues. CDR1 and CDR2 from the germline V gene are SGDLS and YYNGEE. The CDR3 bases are TGTGCCAGCACCCCAAATTCTTACAGCTATGGCTACACCTTC. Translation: CASTPNSYSYGYTF.

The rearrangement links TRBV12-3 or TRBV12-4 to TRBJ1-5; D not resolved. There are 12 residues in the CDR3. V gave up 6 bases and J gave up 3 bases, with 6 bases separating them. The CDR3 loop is CASRAINQPQHF. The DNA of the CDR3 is TGTGCCAGCAGAGCGATCAATCAGCCCCAGCATTTT.

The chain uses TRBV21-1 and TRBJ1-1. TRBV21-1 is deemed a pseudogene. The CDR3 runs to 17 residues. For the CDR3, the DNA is TGTGCCAGCAGGCCGTCGGGGGACTCCCCGAGGAACACTGAAGCTTTCTTT. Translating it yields CASRPSGDSPRNTEAFF.

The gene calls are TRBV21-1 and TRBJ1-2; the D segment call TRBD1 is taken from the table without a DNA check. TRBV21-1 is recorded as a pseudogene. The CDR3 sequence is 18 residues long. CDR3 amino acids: CASSIGGRGRFYRYGYTF. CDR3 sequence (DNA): TGTGCCAGCAGCATCGGAGGCAGGGGGCGCTTTTATCGCTATGGCTACACCTTC.

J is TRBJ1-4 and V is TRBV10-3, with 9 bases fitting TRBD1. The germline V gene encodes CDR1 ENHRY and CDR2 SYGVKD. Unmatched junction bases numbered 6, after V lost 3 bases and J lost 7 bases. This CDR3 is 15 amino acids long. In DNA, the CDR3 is TGTGCCATCAGTGAAACAGGGGGCTTGAGTGAAAAACTGTTTTTT. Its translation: CAISETGGLSEKLFF.

This CDR3 reads CASSLVRDEQFF. The CDR3 DNA follows: TGTGCCAGCAGCTTGGTTCGCGATGAGCAGTTCTTC. The rearrangement uses TRBV5-4 and TRBJ2-1, with D uncertain. Trimming removed 0 bases at V and 8 bases at J, with 6 bases between. In germline, CDR1 is SGHNT, CDR2 YYREEE (reference sequence). The CDR3 length is 12 residues.

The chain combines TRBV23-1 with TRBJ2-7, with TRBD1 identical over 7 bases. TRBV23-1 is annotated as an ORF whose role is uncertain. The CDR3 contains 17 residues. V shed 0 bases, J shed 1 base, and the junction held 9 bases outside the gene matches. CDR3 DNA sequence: TGCGCCAGCAGTCAATCGGACCCCTACAGGGGATCCTACGAGCAGTACTTC. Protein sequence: CASSQSDPYRGSYEQYF.

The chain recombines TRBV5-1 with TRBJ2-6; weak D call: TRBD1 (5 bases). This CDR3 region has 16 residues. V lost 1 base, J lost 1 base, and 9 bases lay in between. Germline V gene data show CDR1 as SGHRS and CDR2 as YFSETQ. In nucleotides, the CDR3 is TGCGCCAGCAGCTTGTCGACAGCGTCTGGGGCCAACGTCCTGACTTTC. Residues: CASSLSTASGANVLTF.

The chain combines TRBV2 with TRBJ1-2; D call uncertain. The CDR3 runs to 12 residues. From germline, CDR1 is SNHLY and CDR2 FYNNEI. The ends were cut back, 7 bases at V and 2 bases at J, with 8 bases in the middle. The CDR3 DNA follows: TGTGCCAGCAATCCGTCAAACTATGGCTACACCTTC. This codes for CASNPSNYGYTF.